Below, 10 T cell receptor beta chains from the same sample are listed, as sequenced in a study of precursors of human CD4 cytotoxic T cells (dated by TCRdb to 2016 to 2019). To test a precursor-effector relationship among CD4 cytotoxic T cells, bulk UMI-based TCR sequencing was performed on four sorted CD4+ memory subsets (TCM, TEM, IL-7Rhigh TEMRA, IL-7R- TEMRA). The reads were generated on an Illumina MiSeq. In-frame beta chains were kept once TCRdb had trimmed the public reads at Q25 with fastp and called clones with MiXCR. A single entry per CDR3 protein holds the most common genes and DNA from its merged rows. The sample yields a few hundred distinct CDR3 sequences; 21% were counted once. Around 10% of the sample goes to the ten largest clones. Sequencing was done on a sample of memory CD4+ T cells from blood (PBMCs). These receptors were taken from a human donor in good health.

This clonotype has just a few counts. Likely a read error: the CDR3 ends without its conserved phenylalanine or tryptophan. Because the CDR3's place on the DNA is in doubt, the DNA is left out and the CDR3 is given as listed by TCRdb. The chain recombines TRBV4-1 with TRBJ2-7; TRBD1 is taken as the D call from the table, unchecked against the DNA. The germline V gene encodes CDR1 MGHRA and CDR2 YSYEKL. The CDR3 adds up to 15 amino acids, both ends counted. The CDR3 spells CASSPDKPSRDRGEK.

This clonotype came up a few times. The J gene is TRBJ2-7, the V gene TRBV19, with 7 bases lining up with TRBD2. The CDR3 contains 15 residues. Germline CDR1 is LNHDA and CDR2 is SQIVND (reference sequence). The V and J ends lost 1 base and 5 bases, in that order; junction bases with no gene match: 8. The CDR3 is CASSIVHSGDDEQYF. DNA of the CDR3: TGTGCCAGTAGTATAGTCCACAGCGGGGACGACGAGCAGTACTTC.

The rearrangement joins TRBV20-1 to TRBJ2-3; 10 nucleotides match TRBD2. There are 17 residues in the CDR3. In germline, CDR1 is DFQATT, CDR2 SNEGSKA (reference sequence). With V trimmed by 3 bases and J by 1 base, 10 bases remained unmatched. The DNA for the CDR3 is TGCAGTGCTAGTAGTGGGAAAGCGGGGGGGGGCACAGATACGCAGTATTTT. Its protein is CSASSGKAGGGTDTQYF.

This clonotype is labeled as large. The rearrangement links TRBV11-2 to TRBJ2-3; TRBD2 aligns across 8 bases. CDR3 size: 15 residues. Germline CDR1 reads SGHAT; CDR2 reads FQNNGV. After removal of 5 bases from V and 4 bases from J, the junction contained 8 bases not matched to a gene. The CDR3 region is CASSPGGRMADTQYF. CDR3 DNA sequence: TGTGCCAGCAGCCCGGGGGGGCGGATGGCAGATACGCAGTATTTT. Complete variable domain (other parts from reference TRBV11-2 and TRBJ2-3): EAGVAQSPRYKIIEKRQSVAFWCNPISGHATLYWYQQILGQGPKLLIQFQNNGVVDDSQLPKDRFSAERLKGVDSTLKIQPAKLEDSAVYLCASSPGGRMADTQYFGPGTRLTVL.

V is TRBV3-1 and J is TRBJ2-1; 13 positions match TRBD2. The CDR3 consists of 16 residues. V trimming: 0 bases; J trimming: 7 bases; junction bases outside the gene matches: 3. CDR1 LGHDT and CDR2 YNNKEL come from the germline V gene (reference sequence). The CDR3 DNA is TGTGCCAGCAGCCAAGACGTACTAGCGGGAGGGAATGAGCAGTTCTTC. This translates into CASSQDVLAGGNEQFF.

V and J are TRBV6-5 and TRBJ2-7; 8 positions match TRBD1. The CDR3 extends over 16 amino acids. J was trimmed by 0 bases and V by 4 bases; bases with no gene match: 8. The germline V gene encodes CDR1 MNHEY and CDR2 SVGAGI. The CDR3, as DNA: TGTGCCAGCAGTTCGGACAGGGTAAAATACTCCTACGAGCAGTACTTC. Protein sequence: CASSSDRVKYSYEQYF.

By frequency in the sample, this clonotype is large (0.1 to 1%). The chain joins TRBV20-1 to TRBJ2-5; D possibly corresponds to TRBD2 (5 bases). CDR1 and CDR2 from the germline V gene are DFQATT and SNEGSKA (reference sequence). The CDR3 loop spans 13 amino acids. Trimming took 1 base from V and 4 from J, leaving 10 bases between them. The CDR3 DNA reads as TGCAGTGCTAGAGGACTACTACTAGAGACCCAGTACTTC. Amino acid sequence: CSARGLLLETQYF.

This clonotype is classed as large. The chain carries TRBV4-1 and TRBJ2-5; no reliable D call. CDR1 and CDR2 from the germline V gene are MGHRA and YSYEKL. The CDR3 is made up of 13 amino acids. Trimming shortened V by 0 bases and J by 4 bases, and 6 bases separated the two germline ends. The CDR3 region has the DNA TGCGCCAGCAGCCAAGAGGAAGGAGAGACCCAGTACTTC. This encodes CASSQEEGETQYF.

By share, this clonotype counts as large. The chain uses TRBV19 and TRBJ1-1, with 9 bases identical to TRBD1. The CDR3 spans 20 residues. V dropped 3 bases and J dropped 2; count of bases not matched to a gene: 19. The germline V gene has CDR1 LNHDA and CDR2 SQIVND (reference sequence). The CDR3 is CASSIKLTGGDTKFNTEAFF. In nucleotides, the CDR3 is TGTGCCAGTAGTATCAAGTTAACAGGGGGCGATACTAAGTTTAACACTGAAGCTTTCTTT.

By share, this clonotype ranks as large. The rearrangement joins TRBV15 to TRBJ2-3; TRBD1 matches at 10 bases. The V gene end was trimmed by 5 bases and the J gene end by 5 bases; junction bases not matched to a gene: 4. CDR1 and CDR2 from the germline V gene are LNHNV and YYDKDF (reference sequence). The CDR3 length is 14 residues. For the CDR3, the DNA is TGTGCCACCAGCGGGGACAGGGGCCGAGATACGCAGTATTTT. This codes for CATSGDRGRDTQYF.